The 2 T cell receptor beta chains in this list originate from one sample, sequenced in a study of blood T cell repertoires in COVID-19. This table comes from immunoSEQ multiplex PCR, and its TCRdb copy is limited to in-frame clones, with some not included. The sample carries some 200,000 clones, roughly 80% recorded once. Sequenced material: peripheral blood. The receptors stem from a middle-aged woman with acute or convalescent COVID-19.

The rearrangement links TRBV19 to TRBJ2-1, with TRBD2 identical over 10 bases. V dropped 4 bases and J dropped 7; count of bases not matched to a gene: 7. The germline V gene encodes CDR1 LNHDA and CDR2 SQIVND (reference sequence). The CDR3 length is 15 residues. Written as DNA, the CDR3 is TGTGCCAGTAGTAAGGGTAGCGGGAGGAGGAATGAGCAGTTCTTC. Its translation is CASSKGSGRRNEQFF.

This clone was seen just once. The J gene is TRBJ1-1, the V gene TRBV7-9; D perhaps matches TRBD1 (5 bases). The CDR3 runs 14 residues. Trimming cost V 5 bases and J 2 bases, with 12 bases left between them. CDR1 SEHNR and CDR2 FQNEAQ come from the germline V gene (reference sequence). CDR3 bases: TGTGCCAGCAGCCCCCCGACAGTAAACACTGAAGCTTTCTTT. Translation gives CASSPPTVNTEAFF.